The next 8 T cell receptor beta chains were all read from a single sample in a study of PD-L1 blockade in urothelial cancer. Time point noted: pretreatment peripheral blood. Sequenced by immunoSEQ multiplex PCR; TCRdb stores in-frame clones only, minus some. The sample records 35,000 to 40,000 clones, roughly four fifths being singletons. This specimen consisted of PBMCs, obtained around atezolizumab (anti-PD-L1) treatment. These receptors originate from a man in his sixties with urothelial cancer.

The V gene is TRBV28, the J gene TRBJ1-5; perhaps TRBD1 as D (5 bases). The germline gives CDR1 MDHEN, CDR2 SYDVKM. The CDR3 length is 18 residues. V was shortened by 6 bases and J by 0 bases, with 21 bases between the two germline ends. The CDR3 DNA reads as TGTGCCAGCAGCCCCCCAGGTCAGGGTACTTATAGCAATCAGCCCCAGCATTTT. The encoded protein is CASSPPGQGTYSNQPQHF.

This clone was seen once. V is TRBV9 and J is TRBJ2-3; maybe TRBD2 (5 bases). The CDR3 is 12 residues long. In germline, CDR1 is SGDLS, CDR2 YYNGEE. V was shortened by 4 bases and J by 6 bases, with 9 bases between the two germline ends. DNA for the CDR3: TGTGCCAGCAGCACAGAGCGGGATACGCAGTATTTT. Translation: CASSTERDTQYF.

The chain combines TRBV5-1 with TRBJ2-1, with 8 positions matching TRBD1. The V segment lost 4 bases and the J segment 7 bases; nucleotides outside the gene matches: 10. Germline CDR1 is SGHRS and CDR2 is YFSETQ. The CDR3 extends over 15 amino acids. CDR3 bases: TGCGCCAGCAGCCCTGGGCAGGGGGACAGGAATGAGCAGTTCTTC. Protein sequence: CASSPGQGDRNEQFF.

This clone was counted a few times. V and J are TRBV27 and TRBJ1-1; unclear D gene. The CDR3 is 14 residues long. V lost 5 bases and J lost 2, with 12 bases in between. Germline V lookup: CDR1 MNHEY, CDR2 SMNVEV (reference sequence). CDR3 in amino acids: CASSPRVDNTEAFF. CDR3 sequence (DNA): TGTGCCAGCAGTCCCCGGGTCGACAACACTGAAGCTTTCTTT.

This chain uses TRBV11-2 with TRBJ1-2; possibly TRBD1 for D (6 bases). The V gene lost 0 bases and the J gene lost 4 bases, with 9 bases spanning the gap. Germline CDR1 reads SGHAT; CDR2 reads FQNNGV. This CDR3 region has 14 residues. CDR3 DNA sequence: TGTGCCAGCAGCTTAGAGTTAGGGGGCTATGGCTACACCTTC. Translation gives CASSLELGGYGYTF.

V and J are TRBV7-9 and TRBJ1-4; D is ambiguous. The CDR3 covers 15 residues. The V end was cut by 5 bases, the J end by 7 bases, with 17 bases between. The germline V gene encodes CDR1 SEHNR and CDR2 FQNEAQ (reference sequence). The CDR3 reads CASSPPTSLGEKLFF. The CDR3 DNA sequence: TGTGCCAGCAGCCCCCCCACAAGTCTAGGTGAAAAACTGTTTTTT.

The chain carries TRBV5-1 and TRBJ2-3; no firm D call. The germline gives CDR1 SGHRS, CDR2 YFSETQ. The CDR3 length is 15 residues. With 2 bases removed from V and 5 bases from J, the gap between germline ends came to 15 bases. This CDR3 is CASSLVTTLGDTQYF. The CDR3 DNA reads as TGCGCCAGCAGCTTAGTTACTACCTTGGGAGATACGCAGTATTTT.

The chain uses TRBV30 and TRBJ2-2, with D perhaps TRBD1 (6 bases). CDR1 is GTSNPN, CDR2 SVGIG, per germline (reference sequence). The CDR3 covers 16 residues. V was clipped by 2 bases and J by 1 base, with 14 bases between them. The CDR3 coding sequence is TGTGCCTGGAGTCCTCGAGGCAGGGGGAACACCGGGGAGCTGTTTTTT. It is translated as CAWSPRGRGNTGELFF.